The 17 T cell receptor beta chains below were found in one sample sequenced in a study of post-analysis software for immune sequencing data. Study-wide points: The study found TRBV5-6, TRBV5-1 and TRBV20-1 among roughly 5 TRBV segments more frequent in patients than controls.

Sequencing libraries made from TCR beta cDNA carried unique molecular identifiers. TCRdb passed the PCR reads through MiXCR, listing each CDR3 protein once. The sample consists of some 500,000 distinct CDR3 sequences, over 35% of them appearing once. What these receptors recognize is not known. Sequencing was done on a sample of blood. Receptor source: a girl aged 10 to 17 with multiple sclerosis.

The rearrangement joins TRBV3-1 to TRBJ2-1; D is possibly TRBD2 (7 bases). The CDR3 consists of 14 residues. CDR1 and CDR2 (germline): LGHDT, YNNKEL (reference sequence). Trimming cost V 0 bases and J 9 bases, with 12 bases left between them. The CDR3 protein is CASSQDQGRGEQFF. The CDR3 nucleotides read TGTGCCAGCAGCCAAGATCAGGGGAGGGGTGAGCAGTTCTTC.

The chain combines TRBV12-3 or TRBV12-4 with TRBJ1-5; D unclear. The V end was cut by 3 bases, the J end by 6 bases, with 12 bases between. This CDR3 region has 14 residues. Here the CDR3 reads CASSFETELQPQHF. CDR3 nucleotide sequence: TGTGCCAGCAGTTTCGAAACAGAGCTTCAGCCCCAGCATTTT.

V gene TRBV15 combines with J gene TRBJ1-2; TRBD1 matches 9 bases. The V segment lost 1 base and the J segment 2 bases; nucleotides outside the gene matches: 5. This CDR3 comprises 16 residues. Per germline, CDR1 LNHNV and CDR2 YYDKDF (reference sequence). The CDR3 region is CATSRGRDRDNYGYTF. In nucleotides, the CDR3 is TGTGCCACCAGCAGAGGCCGGGACAGGGACAACTATGGCTACACCTTC.

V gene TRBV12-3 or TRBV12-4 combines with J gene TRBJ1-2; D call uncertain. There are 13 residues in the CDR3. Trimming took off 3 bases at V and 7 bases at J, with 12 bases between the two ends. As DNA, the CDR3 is TGTGCCAGCAGTTTTGTACGAGAGGCTGGCTACACCTTC. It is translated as CASSFVREAGYTF.

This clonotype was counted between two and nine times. CDR3 nucleotide sequence: TGTGCCAGCAGCCAAGATGGAACTAGCTACAATGAGCAGTTCTTC. Translated: CASSQDGTSYNEQFF. This chain joins TRBV3-1 and TRBJ2-1; maybe TRBD2 (5 bases). The CDR3 loop spans 15 amino acids. Trimming took 0 bases from V and 3 from J, leaving 9 bases between them. Germline V gene lookup returns CDR1 LGHDT and CDR2 YNNKEL (reference sequence).

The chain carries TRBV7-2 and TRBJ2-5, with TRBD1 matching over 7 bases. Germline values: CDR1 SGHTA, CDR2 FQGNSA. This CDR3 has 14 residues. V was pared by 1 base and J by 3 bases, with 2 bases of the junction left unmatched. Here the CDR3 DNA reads TGTGCCAGCAGCTTAGAGACAGGGAAAGAGACCCAGTACTTC. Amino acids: CASSLETGKETQYF.

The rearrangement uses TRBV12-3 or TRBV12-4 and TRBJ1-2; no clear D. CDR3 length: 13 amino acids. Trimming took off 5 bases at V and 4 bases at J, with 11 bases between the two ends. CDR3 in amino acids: CASSRGNLYGYTF. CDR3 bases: TGTGCCAGCAGTCGCGGGAATCTCTATGGCTACACCTTC.

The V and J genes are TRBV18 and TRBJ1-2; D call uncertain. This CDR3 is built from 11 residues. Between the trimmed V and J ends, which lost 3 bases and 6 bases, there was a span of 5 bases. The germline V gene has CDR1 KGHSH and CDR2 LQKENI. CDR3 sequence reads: CASSPGHGYTF. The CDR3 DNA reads TGTGCCAGCTCACCTGGACATGGCTACACCTTC.

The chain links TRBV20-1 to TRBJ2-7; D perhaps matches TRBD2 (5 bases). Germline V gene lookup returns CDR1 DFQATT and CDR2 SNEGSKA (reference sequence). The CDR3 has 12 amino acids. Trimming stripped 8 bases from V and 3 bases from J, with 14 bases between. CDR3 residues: CSRAEPNYEQYF. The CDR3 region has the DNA TGCAGTAGAGCGGAGCCAAACTACGAGCAGTACTTC.

The CDR3 DNA reads as TGCAGTGCTAGTATCCCAGGTGCGAAAAACACTGAAGCTTTCTTT. Protein sequence: CSASIPGAKNTEAFF. This chain connects TRBV20-1 to TRBJ1-1; D not certain. Germline assignment: CDR1 DFQATT and CDR2 SNEGSKA (reference sequence). The CDR3 loop spans 15 amino acids. The V gene lost 3 bases and the J gene lost 2 bases, with 16 bases spanning the gap.

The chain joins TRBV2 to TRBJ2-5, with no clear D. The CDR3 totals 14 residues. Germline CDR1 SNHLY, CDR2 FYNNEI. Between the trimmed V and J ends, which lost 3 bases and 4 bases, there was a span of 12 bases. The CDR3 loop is CASSDRPTLETQYF. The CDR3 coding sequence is TGTGCCAGCAGTGATCGCCCGACACTAGAGACCCAGTACTTC.

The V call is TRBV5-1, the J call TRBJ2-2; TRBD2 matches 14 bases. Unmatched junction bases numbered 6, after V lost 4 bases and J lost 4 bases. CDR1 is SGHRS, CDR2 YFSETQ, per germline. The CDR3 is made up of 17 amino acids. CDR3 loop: CASSGGLAGVGTGELFF. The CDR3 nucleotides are TGCGCCAGCAGCGGGGGACTAGCGGGAGTGGGCACCGGGGAGCTGTTTTTT.

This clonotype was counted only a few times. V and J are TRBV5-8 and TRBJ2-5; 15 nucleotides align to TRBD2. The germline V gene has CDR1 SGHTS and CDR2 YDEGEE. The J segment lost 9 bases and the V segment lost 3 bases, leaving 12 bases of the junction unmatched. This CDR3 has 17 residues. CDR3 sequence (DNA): TGTGCCAGCAGCTCCAAAACCGGACTAGCGGGAGGGGTGGCCCAGTACTTC. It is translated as CASSSKTGLAGGVAQYF.

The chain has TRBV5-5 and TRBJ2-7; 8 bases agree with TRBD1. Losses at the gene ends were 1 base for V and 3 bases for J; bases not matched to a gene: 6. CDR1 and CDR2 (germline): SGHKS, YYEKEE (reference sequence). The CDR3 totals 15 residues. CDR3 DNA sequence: TGTGCCAGCAGCTTGAACACAGGGGGGTTCTACGAGCAGTACTTC. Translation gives CASSLNTGGFYEQYF.

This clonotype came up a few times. The CDR3 sequence: CATGDAGYGGGYEQYF. CDR3 bases: TGTGCCACCGGCGATGCAGGGTACGGCGGAGGCTACGAGCAGTACTTC. The V call is TRBV24-1, the J call TRBJ2-5; D is tentatively TRBD1 or TRBD2 (5 bases each). The J call could be wrong; TRBJ2-7 is a better fit for the DNA end. CDR3 length: 16 amino acids. CDR1 KGHDR and CDR2 SFDVKD come from the germline V gene.

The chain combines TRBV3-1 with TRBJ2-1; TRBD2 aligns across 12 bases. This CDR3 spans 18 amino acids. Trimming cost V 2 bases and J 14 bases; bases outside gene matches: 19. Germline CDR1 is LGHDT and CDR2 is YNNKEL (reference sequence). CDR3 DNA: TGTGCCAGCAGCCAAAGGGGACTAGCGGGCCGAGGTGGTGTGCGGGAGTTCTTC. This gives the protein CASSQRGLAGRGGVREFF.

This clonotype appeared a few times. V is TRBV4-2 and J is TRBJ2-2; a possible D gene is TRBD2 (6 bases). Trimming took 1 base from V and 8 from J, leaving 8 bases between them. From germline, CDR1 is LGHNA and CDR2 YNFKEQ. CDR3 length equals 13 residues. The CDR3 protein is CASSQVGRGELFF. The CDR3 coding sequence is TGTGCCAGCAGCCAAGTCGGGAGAGGGGAGCTGTTTTTT.